The 26 T cell receptor beta chains reported below all come from one sample, sequenced in a study of control samples from healthy donors and cancer patients. Profiling relied on immunoSEQ multiplex PCR, and the TCRdb table lists in-frame clones only, not all of them. This sample yields 65,000 to 75,000 clones, of which roughly 84% are seen a single time; 4% belongs to the top ten. The specimen sequenced was blood. The receptors here all came from a woman in her fifties or sixties in good health.

V gene TRBV4-1 combines with J gene TRBJ2-5; 9 nucleotides agree with TRBD1. V lost 6 bases and J lost 6; bases outside the gene matches: 11. This CDR3 is built from 15 residues. Germline V gives CDR1 MGHRA, CDR2 YSYEKL. This CDR3 reads CASSLNDRGGKTQYF. In DNA form, the CDR3 reads TGCGCCAGCAGTCTAAACGACAGGGGGGGAAAGACCCAGTACTTC.

V is TRBV21-1 and J is TRBJ1-1; the table's D call of TRBD1 was not tested on the DNA. TRBV21-1 is classified as a pseudogene. This CDR3 has 14 residues. The CDR3 here is CASSTPQGGSEAFF. For the CDR3, the DNA is TGTGCCAGCAGCACTCCACAAGGGGGCTCTGAAGCTTTCTTT.

This chain uses TRBV7-8 with TRBJ1-5, with no clear D. Per germline, CDR1 SGHVS and CDR2 FQNEAQ. Trimming pared 5 bases from V and 6 bases from J, leaving 11 bases between. This CDR3 contains 13 residues. CDR3 sequence: CASSPDGGQPQHF. In DNA, the CDR3 is TGTGCCAGCAGCCCGGACGGAGGTCAGCCCCAGCATTTT.

V is TRBV9 and J is TRBJ2-7, with a weak D call TRBD1 (5 bases). Germline CDR1 is SGDLS and CDR2 is YYNGEE. This CDR3 comprises 14 residues. V shed 0 bases and J shed 2 bases, with 9 bases lying between them. For the CDR3, the DNA is TGTGCCAGCAGCGTAGGAGACAGTCCCTACGAGCAGTACTTC. Protein: CASSVGDSPYEQYF.

This chain uses TRBV5-1 with TRBJ1-1, with D possibly being TRBD1 (5 bases). Germline CDR1 is SGHRS and CDR2 is YFSETQ. Trimming took 3 bases from V and 1 from J, leaving 10 bases between them. This CDR3 has 14 amino acids. In nucleotides, the CDR3 is TGCGCCAGCAGCTCGGGGACGGCGAACACTGAAGCTTTCTTT. Translating it yields CASSSGTANTEAFF.

The chain uses TRBV7-6 and TRBJ2-1, with 8 bases identical to TRBD2. From germline, CDR1 is SGHVS and CDR2 FNYEAQ. The CDR3 runs 17 residues. The ends lost 2 bases at V and 9 bases at J; junction bases unmatched: 15. This chain's CDR3 is CASSLSVSGLEGGEQFF. The CDR3 DNA sequence: TGTGCCAGCAGCTTAAGCGTTTCGGGACTAGAAGGAGGTGAGCAGTTCTTC. The variable domain in full, with the rest retrieved from reference TRBV7-6 and TRBJ2-1, is GAGVSQSPRYKVTKRGQDVALRCDPISGHVSLYWYRQALGQGPEFLTYFNYEAQQDKSGLPNDRFSAERPEGSISTLTIQRTEQRDSAMYRCASSLSVSGLEGGEQFFGPGTRLTVL.

This sequence joins TRBV7-6 and TRBJ1-4; 10 bases fit TRBD1. CDR3 length: 14 residues. Unmatched junction bases numbered 5, after V lost 5 bases and J lost 8 bases. The germline V gene has CDR1 SGHVS and CDR2 FNYEAQ. Here the CDR3 DNA reads TGTGCCAGCAGCGCCGGGACAGGGGACGAAAAACTGTTTTTT. It translates to CASSAGTGDEKLFF.

The chain carries TRBV14 and TRBJ1-2; 8 positions agree with TRBD1. V gave up 4 bases and J gave up 5 bases; unmatched junction bases: 9. Germline loops: CDR1 SGHDN, CDR2 FVKESK. The CDR3 extends over 15 amino acids. CDR3: CASSPRTGTLYGYTF. The CDR3 coding sequence is TGTGCCAGCAGCCCACGGACAGGGACCTTATATGGCTACACCTTC.

This sequence joins TRBV5-1 and TRBJ2-5; 8 bases fit TRBD2. Germline CDR1 SGHRS, CDR2 YFSETQ. V was pared by 5 bases and J by 3 bases, with 3 bases of the junction left unmatched. This CDR3 spans 13 amino acids. CDR3 sequence (DNA): TGCGCCAGCAGTCTTAGCGGGGAAGAGACCCAGTACTTC. Amino acids: CASSLSGEETQYF.

In this sample, this clone is medium-sized. V gene TRBV7-3 combines with J gene TRBJ2-2; D is uncertain. This CDR3 is built from 13 residues. The V gene lost 1 base and the J gene lost 4 bases, with 4 bases spanning the gap. The germline CDR1 and CDR2 sequences are SGHTA and FQGTGA. The CDR3 nucleotides are TGTGCCAGCAGCTTAAAGAGCACCGGGGAGCTGTTTTTT. Its protein is CASSLKSTGELFF.

The V and J genes are TRBV9 and TRBJ2-7; 12 bases line up with TRBD2. This CDR3 is built from 16 residues. Germline V gene data show CDR1 as SGDLS and CDR2 as YYNGEE. V lost 4 bases to trimming and J lost 1 base; unmatched junction nucleotides: 6. This chain's CDR3 is CASSKTSGRGSYEQYF. DNA for the CDR3: TGTGCCAGCAGCAAGACTAGCGGGAGAGGGTCCTACGAGCAGTACTTC.

In this sample, this clone turned up a few times. V usage is TRBV5-1 and J usage is TRBJ1-1; the match to TRBD1 covers 7 bases. This CDR3 comprises 14 residues. Germline V gene sequence: CDR1 SGHRS, CDR2 YFSETQ. Losses at the gene ends were 4 bases for V and 0 bases for J; bases not matched to a gene: 3. The chain's CDR3 is CASSLTGMNTEAFF. CDR3 nucleotides: TGCGCCAGCAGCCTGACAGGGATGAACACTGAAGCTTTCTTT.

The genes are TRBV19 and TRBJ2-7; 8 bases line up with TRBD1. V gave up 1 base and J gave up 3 bases; unmatched junction bases: 2. The CDR3 extends over 14 amino acids. CDR1 and CDR2 from the germline V gene are LNHDA and SQIVND (reference sequence). For the CDR3, the DNA is TGTGCCAGTAGTATAGGACAGGGGATCTACGAGCAGTACTTC. Amino acids: CASSIGQGIYEQYF.

The chain links TRBV21-1 to TRBJ2-7; TRBD2 is the table's D call, not checked against the DNA. TRBV21-1 is an annotated pseudogene. This CDR3 has 15 amino acids. CDR3 sequence: CASSKGRRRDHEQYF. The CDR3 nucleotides are TGTGCCAGCAGCAAAGGCCGGCGGAGGGACCACGAGCAGTACTTC.

This chain joins TRBV28 and TRBJ2-7; D unclear. V was trimmed by 10 bases and J by 4 bases, leaving 11 bases between them. Germline CDR1 and CDR2: MDHEN and SYDVKM. The CDR3 spans 11 residues. CDR3 nucleotide sequence: TGTGCCACCCATTCAAATTACGAGCAGTACTTC. It translates to CATHSNYEQYF.

This chain links TRBV3-1 (or the pseudogene TRBV3-2) with TRBJ2-1; D perhaps matches TRBD2 (6 bases). The CDR3 consists of 12 residues. Germline-derived CDR1 and CDR2 are LGHDT and YNNKEL (reference sequence). V was pared by 0 bases and J by 10 bases, with 7 bases between. CDR3 nucleotides: TGTGCCAGCAGCCAAGACCGGGGGGAGCAGTTCTTC. This sequence encodes CASSQDRGEQFF.

V gene TRBV4-1 combines with J gene TRBJ2-1, with D perhaps matching TRBD1 (6 bases). Per the germline V gene, CDR1 is MGHRA and CDR2 is YSYEKL. V gave up 0 bases and J gave up 10 bases, with 19 bases separating them. This CDR3 comprises 16 residues. The CDR3 DNA follows: TGCGCCAGCAGCCAAGATCCAGGGGTCATTTTAAGAGAGCAGTTCTTC. Translated: CASSQDPGVILREQFF.

This chain joins TRBV11-2 and TRBJ2-5, with D possibly called TRBD1 or TRBD2 (6 bases each). Germline-derived CDR1 and CDR2 are SGHAT and FQNNGV. CDR3 length: 13 residues. The V gene lost 2 bases and the J gene lost 4 bases, with 8 bases spanning the gap. The CDR3 DNA reads as TGTGCCAGCAGCTTATCGGGGGCAGAGACCCAGTACTTC. It specifies CASSLSGAETQYF. Full variable domain (outside the CDR3, taken from reference TRBV11-2 and TRBJ2-5): EAGVAQSPRYKIIEKRQSVAFWCNPISGHATLYWYQQILGQGPKLLIQFQNNGVVDDSQLPKDRFSAERLKGVDSTLKIQPAKLEDSAVYLCASSLSGAETQYFGPGTRLLVL.

The rearrangement joins TRBV9 to TRBJ1-2, with a tentative D call TRBD1 (5 bases). V was clipped by 0 bases and J by 8 bases, with 11 bases between them. Germline V gene sequence: CDR1 SGDLS, CDR2 YYNGEE. The CDR3 is 13 residues long. The CDR3 here is CASSVAGPGGYTF. CDR3 bases: TGTGCCAGCAGCGTAGCAGGGCCGGGGGGCTACACCTTC.

V and J are TRBV29-1 and TRBJ2-1; unclear D gene. Trimming cost V 1 base and J 0 bases, with 10 bases left between them. From germline, CDR1 is SQVTM and CDR2 ANQGSEA. CDR3 length equals 15 residues. CDR3 sequence: CSVEVAMGSYNEQFF. The CDR3 nucleotides are TGCAGCGTTGAAGTGGCGATGGGCTCCTACAATGAGCAGTTCTTC.

On this clone: Mismatch with germline at one junction end may stem from a read error. The genes are TRBV6-5 and TRBJ1-2, with 8 bases that match TRBD1. The length of the CDR3 is 15 residues. CDR1 is MNHEY, CDR2 SVGAGI, per germline. CDR3 residues: CASSYRIQGEDGYAF. The DNA for the CDR3 is TGTGCCAGCAGTTACCGAATACAGGGGGAGGATGGCTACGCCTTC.

The chain couples TRBV30 to TRBJ2-2, with 12 bases lining up with TRBD2. V was pared by 0 bases and J by 6 bases, with 5 bases of the junction left unmatched. Germline V gene sequence: CDR1 GTSNPN, CDR2 SVGIG (reference sequence). The CDR3 runs 16 residues. CDR3 nucleotides: TGTGCCTGGAGTGTTCATGCTAGCGGGAGGGCCGGGGAGCTGTTTTTT. Translating it yields CAWSVHASGRAGELFF.

This clone was observed once. This sequence joins TRBV6-5 and TRBJ2-7; the D gene is possibly TRBD2 (5 bases). Looked up from germline, CDR1 is MNHEY and CDR2 is SVGAGI. The CDR3 length is 13 residues. Trimming cost V 6 bases and J 4 bases, with 13 bases left between them. CDR3 residues: CASSLDGLYEQYF. CDR3 DNA: TGTGCCAGCAGCCTCGATGGACTTTACGAGCAGTACTTC.

The genes are TRBV19 and TRBJ2-1; possibly TRBD2 for D (6 bases). The CDR3 runs 15 residues. Germline V gene lookup returns CDR1 LNHDA and CDR2 SQIVND (reference sequence). V lost 5 bases and J 2 bases, leaving 13 bases between the germline ends. The CDR3 DNA reads as TGTGCCAGTAGTCCGTCGGGCGGGACCTACAATGAGCAGTTCTTC. This gives the protein CASSPSGGTYNEQFF.

The chain carries TRBV7-3 and TRBJ2-3; maybe TRBD2 (6 bases). This CDR3 region has 15 residues. Trimming pared 0 bases from V and 2 bases from J, leaving 9 bases between. In germline, CDR1 is SGHTA, CDR2 FQGTGA. DNA for the CDR3: TGTGCCAGCAGCTTAACCGCGGGGTACACAGATACGCAGTATTTT. This gives the protein CASSLTAGYTDTQYF.

The chain recombines TRBV28 with TRBJ2-5; D gene unclear. Germline values: CDR1 MDHEN, CDR2 SYDVKM. This CDR3 spans 14 amino acids. Trimming pared 4 bases from V and 1 base from J, leaving 10 bases between. Here the CDR3 reads CASSYLRIQETQYF. The CDR3 region has the DNA TGTGCCAGCAGTTACCTCCGGATCCAAGAGACCCAGTACTTC.